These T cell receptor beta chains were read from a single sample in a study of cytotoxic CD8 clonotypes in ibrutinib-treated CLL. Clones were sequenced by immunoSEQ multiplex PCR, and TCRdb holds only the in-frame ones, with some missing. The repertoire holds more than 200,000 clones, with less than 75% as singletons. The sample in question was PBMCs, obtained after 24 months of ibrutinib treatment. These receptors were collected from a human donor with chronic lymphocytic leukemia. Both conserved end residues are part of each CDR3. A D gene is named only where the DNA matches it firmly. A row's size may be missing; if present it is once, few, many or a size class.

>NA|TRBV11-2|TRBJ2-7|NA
CASSLEGTTSYEQYF
TGTGCCAGCAGCTTAGAAGGGACAACGTCTTACGAGCAGTACTTC
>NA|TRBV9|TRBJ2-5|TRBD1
CASSVSRGKLETQYF
TGTGCCAGCAGCGTAAGCAGGGGGAAGTTGGAGACCCAGTACTTC
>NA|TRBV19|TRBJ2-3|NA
CASSIGGTNTQYF
TGTGCCAGTAGTATAGGCGGGACAAATACGCAGTATTTT
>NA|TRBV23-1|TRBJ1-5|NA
CASSHLQGALGQPQHF
TGCGCCAGCAGTCATCTACAGGGTGCCCTGGGTCAGCCCCAGCATTTT
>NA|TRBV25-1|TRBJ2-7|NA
CASSDPPSGAGVLEQYF
TGTGCCAGCAGTGACCCTCCCTCGGGAGCCGGGGTACTTGAGCAGTACTTC
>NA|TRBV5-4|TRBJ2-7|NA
CASSQTGYEQYF
TGTGCCAGCAGCCAGACTGGTTACGAGCAGTACTTC
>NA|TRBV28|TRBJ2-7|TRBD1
CATAQQGSLGSYEQYF
TGTGCCACCGCCCAACAGGGGTCGCTTGGCTCCTACGAGCAGTACTTC
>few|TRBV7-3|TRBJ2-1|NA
CASSLIPVNEQFF
TGTGCCAGCAGCTTAATTCCGGTCAATGAGCAGTTCTTC
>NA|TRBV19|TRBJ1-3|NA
CASSITRTDRSGNTIYF
TGTGCCAGTAGTATAACCCGGACGGACCGATCTGGAAACACCATATATTTT
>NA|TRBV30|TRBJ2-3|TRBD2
CACSELADTDTQYF
TGTGCCTGTTCTGAACTAGCGGACACAGATACGCAGTATTTT
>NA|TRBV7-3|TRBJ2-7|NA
CASSLELGSEQYF
TGTGCCAGCAGCTTAGAGCTGGGAAGCGAGCAGTACTTC
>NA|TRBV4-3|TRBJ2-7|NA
CASSQGRAGGTYEQYF
TGCGCCAGCAGCCAAGGACGGGCAGGGGGGACCTACGAGCAGTACTTC
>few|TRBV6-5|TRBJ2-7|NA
CASSYSGGLGQYF
TGTGCCAGCAGTTACAGTGGCGGTCTAGGGCAGTACTTC
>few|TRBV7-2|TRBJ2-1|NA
CASSLSGDRNNEQFF
TGTGCCAGCAGCTTGAGCGGGGACAGGAACAATGAGCAGTTCTTC
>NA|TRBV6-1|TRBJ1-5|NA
CASSEWLAGNSNQPQHF
TGTGCCAGCAGTGAATGGTTAGCGGGGAACAGCAATCAGCCCCAGCATTTT
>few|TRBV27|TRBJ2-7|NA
CASSSIGPEYEQYF
TGTGCCAGCAGTTCCATAGGACCGGAGTACGAGCAGTACTTC